The 24 T cell receptor beta chains presented below share a single source sample, sequenced in a study of control samples from healthy donors and cancer patients (dated by TCRdb to 2018 to 2020). Libraries were made using the immunoSEQ multiplex PCR assay. The table comes from immuneACCESS by way of TCRdb, which keeps in-frame sequences with V and J called. Part of the clones is missing from these tables; in studies checked, under half for an unresolved V gene and the rest for unknown reasons. In this sample the table shows 210,000 or so clones, over 80% of which occur a single time. The ten largest clones represent roughly 1.9% of the sample. Sequencing was performed on blood. The receptor set was obtained from a man aged 30 to 39 in good health.

CDR3 residues: CASSYSSDSNSPLHF. The CDR3 DNA reads as TGTGCCAGCAGTTACTCATCGGATTCTAATTCACCCCTCCACTTT. The chain employs TRBV6-5 and TRBJ1-6; D remains unclear. The ends were cut back, 0 bases at V and 6 bases at J, with 9 bases in the middle. CDR1 is MNHEY and CDR2 is SVGAGI in the germline V gene. This CDR3 has 15 residues.

The chain joins TRBV15 to TRBJ1-3; D may be TRBD1 (6 bases). CDR1 LNHNV and CDR2 YYDKDF come from the germline V gene (reference sequence). The CDR3 contains 16 residues. The V gene lost 7 bases and the J gene lost 2 bases, with 18 bases spanning the gap. The CDR3 here is CATTPTDRWPGNTIYF. The DNA of the CDR3 is TGTGCCACCACACCGACCGACAGGTGGCCTGGAAACACCATATATTTT.

J is TRBJ2-1 and V is TRBV12-3 or TRBV12-4, with TRBD1 matching 8 bases. The CDR3 has 13 amino acids. After removal of 7 bases from V and 4 bases from J, the junction contained 3 bases not matched to a gene. The CDR3 here is CASTGQGYNEQFF. As DNA, the CDR3 is TGTGCCAGCACCGGACAGGGATACAATGAGCAGTTCTTC.

V usage is TRBV7-3 and J usage is TRBJ2-1; 9 bases map to TRBD2. This CDR3 comprises 16 residues. The germline CDR1 and CDR2 sequences are SGHTA and FQGTGA. V shed 5 bases, J shed 2 bases, and the junction held 7 bases outside the gene matches. The CDR3 bases are TGTGCCAGCAGCCTTTTAGCGGGGGCGACCTACAATGAGCAGTTCTTC. Translation gives CASSLLAGATYNEQFF.

The chain joins TRBV18 to TRBJ1-4; TRBD1 matches at 7 bases. Germline loops: CDR1 KGHSH, CDR2 LQKENI. There are 14 residues in the CDR3. Losses at the gene ends were 0 bases for V and 7 bases for J; bases not matched to a gene: 2. The DNA of the CDR3 is TGTGCCAGCTCACCACCTGGGACAGCTGAAAAACTGTTTTTT. As protein: CASSPPGTAEKLFF.

The rearrangement links TRBV16 to TRBJ1-5, with D unresolved. Looked up from germline, CDR1 is KGHSY and CDR2 is FQNENV. V was cut by 5 bases and J by 1 base, with 12 bases left in between. CDR3 length: 15 amino acids. CDR3 sequence reads: CASSSEAGSNQPQHF. The CDR3 DNA is TGTGCCAGCAGCTCCGAGGCTGGGAGCAATCAGCCCCAGCATTTT.

V gene TRBV29-1 combines with J gene TRBJ2-2; 7 bases are a match to TRBD1. CDR3 length equals 16 residues. The V gene's germline CDR1 is SQVTM and CDR2 ANQGSEA. Trimming cost V 5 bases and J 0 bases; bases outside gene matches: 9. The CDR3 sequence: CSVRSSGTANTGELFF. The CDR3, as DNA: TGCAGCGTTAGAAGTTCCGGGACAGCGAACACCGGGGAGCTGTTTTTT.

This clone appeared once. The V and J genes are TRBV5-1 and TRBJ1-2; D remains unclear. CDR3 length: 12 residues. V was clipped by 4 bases and J by 7 bases, with 11 bases between them. Germline V gives CDR1 SGHRS, CDR2 YFSETQ. The CDR3 spells CASSLTLGGYTF. For the CDR3, the DNA is TGCGCCAGCAGCCTCACATTGGGTGGCTACACCTTC.

V is TRBV10-2 and J is TRBJ1-2; D is uncertain. Germline CDR1 is WSHSY and CDR2 is SAAADI. The CDR3 contains 14 residues. V was cut by 0 bases and J by 6 bases, with 11 bases left in between. In DNA form, the CDR3 reads TGCGCCAGCAGTGAGTCGGGCCGGGGAAATGGCTACACCTTC. It yields the protein CASSESGRGNGYTF.

The V and J genes are TRBV19 and TRBJ2-1; TRBD1 matches at 10 bases. The CDR3 has 15 residues. The germline V gene encodes CDR1 LNHDA and CDR2 SQIVND (reference sequence). V lost 5 bases to trimming and J lost 7 bases; unmatched junction nucleotides: 8. The CDR3 sequence: CASSPSGQGMNEQFF. DNA for the CDR3: TGTGCCAGTAGTCCCTCGGGACAGGGGATGAATGAGCAGTTCTTC.

CDR3 sequence (DNA): TGTGCCAGCAGTTCCCGGACAGGGGCCCCCCCCGAGCAGTACTTC. As protein: CASSSRTGAPPEQYF. The V call is TRBV6-6, the J call TRBJ2-7; TRBD1 matches at 9 bases. The CDR3 has 15 amino acids. Germline loops: CDR1 MNHNY, CDR2 SVGAGI (reference sequence). The junction had 10 bases not matched to a gene; V was cut back by 4 bases and J by 6 bases.

V usage is TRBV29-1 and J usage is TRBJ2-1; 13 bases are shared with TRBD2. V lost 6 bases to trimming and J lost 0 bases; unmatched junction nucleotides: 8. CDR1 and CDR2 (germline): SQVTM, ANQGSEA. The CDR3 loop spans 17 amino acids. This CDR3 reads CSVRLAGGRSSYNEQFF. The CDR3 DNA follows: TGCAGCGTGAGACTAGCGGGGGGCCGTAGCTCCTACAATGAGCAGTTCTTC.

This clone has just one count. The chain links TRBV5-4 to TRBJ1-3; D is unresolved. Germline V gene data show CDR1 as SGHNT and CDR2 as YYREEE (reference sequence). The CDR3 is 14 residues long. V gave up 5 bases and J gave up 3 bases, with 12 bases separating them. CDR3: CASSFTGSGNTIYF. CDR3 sequence (DNA): TGTGCCAGCAGTTTCACCGGGAGTGGAAACACCATATATTTT. The full variable domain, its missing parts supplied by reference TRBV5-4 and TRBJ1-3, is ETGVTQSPTHLIKTRGQQVTLRCSSQSGHNTVSWYQQALGQGPQFIFQYYREEENGRGNFPPRFSGLQFPNYSSELNVNALELDDSALYLCASSFTGSGNTIYFGEGSWLTVV.

The V and J genes are TRBV30 and TRBJ1-2; D might be TRBD1 (5 bases). This CDR3 is 13 amino acids long. Between the trimmed V and J ends, which lost 4 bases and 9 bases, there was a span of 18 bases. Germline V gene sequence: CDR1 GTSNPN, CDR2 SVGIG (reference sequence). CDR3 sequence (DNA): TGTGCCTGGATTACGAAGGGGTTCTCACGCTACACCTTC. This encodes CAWITKGFSRYTF.

The sample holds one count of this clone. The chain uses TRBV10-3 and TRBJ2-1, with D perhaps TRBD2 (5 bases). Germline lookup yields CDR1 ENHRY and CDR2 SYGVKD. There are 16 residues in the CDR3. Trimming left V 2 bases short and J 0 bases short, with 11 bases between. The CDR3 protein is CAISEDPGSSYNEQFF. As DNA, the CDR3 is TGTGCCATCAGTGAGGATCCGGGGAGCTCCTACAATGAGCAGTTCTTC.

The rearrangement uses TRBV6-5 and TRBJ1-6, with a weak D call TRBD1 (5 bases). Germline lookup yields CDR1 MNHEY and CDR2 SVGAGI. Trimming shortened V by 0 bases and J by 6 bases, and 12 bases separated the two germline ends. This CDR3 is 16 amino acids long. The CDR3 nucleotides read TGTGCCAGCAGTTACTCGAAGGGGTTGGGTAATTCACCCCTCCACTTT. Translated: CASSYSKGLGNSPLHF.

In its sample, this clone was seen once. The rearrangement uses TRBV4-2 and TRBJ1-1; no clear D gene. V dropped 4 bases and J dropped 4 bases, with 10 bases sitting between them. CDR3 length: 13 amino acids. The germline gives CDR1 LGHNA, CDR2 YNFKEQ. The CDR3 is CASSPSPSTEAFF. CDR3 in DNA: TGTGCCAGCAGCCCGAGTCCTTCCACTGAAGCTTTCTTT.

The chain joins TRBV2 to TRBJ1-5; a possible D gene is TRBD1 (5 bases). The CDR3 sequence is 14 residues long. V was trimmed by 6 bases and J by 2 bases, leaving 11 bases between them. The V gene's germline CDR1 is SNHLY and CDR2 FYNNEI. The CDR3 DNA follows: TGTGCCAGCAGGGGAGACAGACGCAATCAGCCCCAGCATTTT. It is translated as CASRGDRRNQPQHF.

The chain recombines TRBV3-1 (or the pseudogene TRBV3-2) with TRBJ2-6, with 9 bases that match TRBD1. CDR3 length: 19 amino acids. Per the germline V gene, CDR1 is LGHDT and CDR2 is YNNKEL (reference sequence). Trimming removed 4 bases from V and 0 bases from J; junction bases left unmatched: 10. For the CDR3, the DNA is TGTGCCAGCAGCCTATTTCGGGACAGGGAACCCTCTGGGGCCAACGTCCTGACTTTC. Residues: CASSLFRDREPSGANVLTF.

The chain joins TRBV30 to TRBJ1-1; D perhaps matches TRBD1 (5 bases). Trimming stripped 5 bases from V and 5 bases from J, with 15 bases between. CDR1 and CDR2 from the germline V gene are GTSNPN and SVGIG (reference sequence). The length of the CDR3 is 13 residues. CDR3 residues: CAWSSGRHTEAFF. DNA for the CDR3: TGTGCCTGGTCCTCGGGGCGGCATACTGAAGCTTTCTTT.

CDR3 DNA sequence: TGTGCCAGCAGCTTCGGCGGGGGAATCTACGAGCAGTACTTC. This encodes CASSFGGGIYEQYF. V usage is TRBV5-6 and J usage is TRBJ2-7; 7 nucleotides align to TRBD2. V trimming: 2 bases; J trimming: 3 bases; junction bases outside the gene matches: 5. Looked up from germline, CDR1 is SGHDT and CDR2 is YYEEEE. The CDR3 extends over 14 amino acids.

The chain is built from TRBV3-1 (or the pseudogene TRBV3-2) and TRBJ2-3; D perhaps matches TRBD1 (6 bases). Trimming cost V 0 bases and J 12 bases, with 13 bases left between them. Germline CDR1 LGHDT, CDR2 YNNKEL (reference sequence). This CDR3 contains 13 residues. Written as DNA, the CDR3 is TGTGCCAGCAGCCAAGAAAAACTAGGGGGTCAGTATTTT. Translated, it gives CASSQEKLGGQYF.

The chain joins TRBV19 to TRBJ2-1; 14 bases are shared with TRBD2. CDR3 length equals 19 residues. Germline-derived CDR1 and CDR2 are LNHDA and SQIVND (reference sequence). V lost 4 bases to trimming and J lost 0 bases; unmatched junction nucleotides: 8. The CDR3 reads CASSTRTSGGSGSYNEQFF. The CDR3 DNA reads TGTGCCAGTAGTACACGGACTAGCGGGGGGTCAGGCTCCTACAATGAGCAGTTCTTC. The complete variable domain, with remaining parts taken from reference TRBV19 and TRBJ2-1, reads DGGITQSPKYLFRKEGQNVTLSCEQNLNHDAMYWYRQDPGQGLRLIYYSQIVNDFQKGDIAEGYSVSREKKESFPLTVTSAQKNPTAFYLCASSTRTSGGSGSYNEQFFGPGTRLTVL.

The chain joins TRBV5-6 to TRBJ2-3; 9 bases line up with TRBD2. V was clipped by 4 bases and J by 2 bases; unmatched bases: 5. In germline, CDR1 is SGHDT, CDR2 YYEEEE. There are 15 residues in the CDR3. The CDR3, as DNA: TGTGCCAGCAGCCCCGGCGGGGGGGACACAGATACGCAGTATTTT. Amino acids: CASSPGGGDTDTQYF.